The entry below describes one T cell receptor (beta chain). The antigen is not known. These data belong to a study of identical twins. Study-wide results and limits: Memory repertoires showed no such pattern, whereas abundant cord blood beta clonotypes carried fewer insertions.

V was trimmed by 4 bases and J by 8 bases, leaving 11 bases between them. Looked up from germline, CDR1 is DFQATT and CDR2 is SNEGSKA (reference sequence). The CDR3 is 11 amino acids. TCRdb passed the 5' RACE reads through MiXCR, listing each CDR3 protein once. Here the sample spans 1.5 million to 2 million distinct CDR3 sequences, under 35% being singletons. This TCR was sampled from a newborn girl in good health. The V and J genes are TRBV20-1 and TRBJ1-2; D gene unclear. Input material: cord blood. CDR3 region: CSATRSEGYTF. DNA for the CDR3: TGCAGTGCTACAAGGTCGGAGGGCTACACCTTC.